Reported below is one T cell receptor (beta chain). What it binds is not known. Attachment of unique molecular identifiers to individual cDNA molecules was performed. Each CDR3 protein is one row after TCRdb ran MiXCR on the 5' RACE reads. The sample yields more than 35,000 distinct CDR3 sequences, roughly 5% seen once. CDR3 length: 13 residues. Germline CDR1 SEHNR, CDR2 FQNEAQ (reference sequence). V was shortened by 5 bases and J by 5 bases, with 11 bases between the two germline ends. These data belong to a study of early T cells in non-severe SARS-CoV-2 infection. Study summary: Alpha and beta chains were unpaired, from unsorted whole-blood bulk RNA.

Overall study findings and caveats: Matches to VDJdb favored anti-spike CD8 responses and missed private and CD4 specificities.

The chain recombines TRBV7-9 with TRBJ2-3; no clear D. The sequence came from an adult who was a healthcare worker with PCR-confirmed SARS-CoV-2 infection or an uninfected control (not recorded which). The sequencing input was whole blood. The CDR3 sequence is CASSARRGDTQYF. The CDR3 nucleotides read TGTGCCAGCAGCGCCCGTCGAGGAGATACGCAGTATTTT.